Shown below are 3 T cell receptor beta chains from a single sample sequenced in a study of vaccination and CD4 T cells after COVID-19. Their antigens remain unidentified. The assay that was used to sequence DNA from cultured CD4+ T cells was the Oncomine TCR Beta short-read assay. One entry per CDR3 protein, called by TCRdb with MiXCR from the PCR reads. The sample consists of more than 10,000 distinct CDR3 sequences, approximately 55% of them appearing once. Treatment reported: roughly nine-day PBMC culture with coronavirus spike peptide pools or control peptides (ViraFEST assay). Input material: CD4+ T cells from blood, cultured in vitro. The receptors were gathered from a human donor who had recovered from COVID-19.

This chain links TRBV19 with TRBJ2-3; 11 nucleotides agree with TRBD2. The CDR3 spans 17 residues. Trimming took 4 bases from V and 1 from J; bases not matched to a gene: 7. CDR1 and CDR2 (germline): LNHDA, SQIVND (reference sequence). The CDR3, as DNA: TGTGCCAGTAGTACCCCGCCGGGACTAGCGGGCACAGATACGCAGTATTTT. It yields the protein CASSTPPGLAGTDTQYF.

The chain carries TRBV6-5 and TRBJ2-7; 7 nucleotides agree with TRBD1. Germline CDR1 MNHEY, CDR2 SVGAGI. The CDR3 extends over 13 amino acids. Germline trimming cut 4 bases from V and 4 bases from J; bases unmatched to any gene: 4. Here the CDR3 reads CASSLTGLYEQYF. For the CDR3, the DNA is TGTGCCAGCAGTTTGACAGGGCTGTACGAGCAGTACTTC.

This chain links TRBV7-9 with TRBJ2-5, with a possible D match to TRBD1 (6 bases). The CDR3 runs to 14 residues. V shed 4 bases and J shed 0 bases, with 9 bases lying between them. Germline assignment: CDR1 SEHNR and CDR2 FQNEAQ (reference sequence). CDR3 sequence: CASSSGQNQETQYF. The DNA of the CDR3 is TGTGCCAGCAGCTCCGGACAGAACCAAGAGACCCAGTACTTC. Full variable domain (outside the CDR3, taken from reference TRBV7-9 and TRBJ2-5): DTGVSQNPRHKITKRGQNVTFRCDPISEHNRLYWYRQTLGQGPEFLTYFQNEAQLEKSRLLSDRFSAERPKGSFSTLEIQRTEQGDSAMYLCASSSGQNQETQYFGPGTRLLVL.